This T cell receptor (beta chain) stems from a study of blood T cell repertoires in COVID-19. Across the whole study: The United States, Italy and Spain supplied acute and convalescent COVID-19 samples. T cells, B-cell-depleted T cells, or PBMCs provided the cDNA or gDNA that served as material.

Germline loops: CDR1 MNHEY, CDR2 SMNVEV (reference sequence). The junction had 13 bases not matched to a gene; V was cut back by 6 bases and J by 1 base. This CDR3 comprises 18 residues. Original processing methods: Using reference gene primer amplification, nucleated cell counts were estimated. Here immunoSEQ multiplex PCR was the method, and the copy in TCRdb shows in-frame clones only, minus some. V, J and clone size derive from that table, while D and trimming were established from the DNA sequence. The repertoire consists of approximately 100,000 clones, with approximately 79% occurring once and the leading ten covering about a tenth.

The TCR originated in a man aged 70-80 years with active or convalescent COVID-19. The sample consisted of peripheral blood. The J gene is TRBJ2-2, the V gene TRBV27; 8 bases fit TRBD1. In nucleotides, the CDR3 is TGTGCCAGCAGCGGGTCCCGGGGACAGGCGGGGAACACCGGGGAGCTGTTTTTT. Its protein product is CASSGSRGQAGNTGELFF.